The entry below describes one TCR beta chain. Its antigen remains unidentified. Germline CDR1 is LNHDA and CDR2 is SQIVND (reference sequence). The CDR3 spans 17 residues. V gave up 4 bases and J gave up 0 bases, with 16 bases separating them. No treatment of any kind had been given to any patient before thyroid surgery. In the source study's methods: What underpinned the distant-metastasis classifier for papillary thyroid cancer was the set of CDR3 differences across clinicopathological groups. TCRdb recomputed clones from the PCR reads via MiXCR. It is TCRdb's table, rather than the study itself, that gives the V and J calls and clone size. The sample records under 30,000 clones, around 15% being singletons. These data belong to a study of metastatic and nonmetastatic thyroid tumors. Study-wide background: Repertoire comparisons spanned blood and tumor or nodule tissue from malignant and benign thyroid patients.

Points from the study as a whole: A significant increase in TCR beta diversity was reportedly seen in malignant thyroid tumors relative to benign nodules, in blood and tumor.

Input material: blood. This sequence was found in a male donor with papillary thyroid cancer or a benign thyroid nodule (not recorded which). Some clones in this sample may be carry-over from other donors' samples. This chain joins TRBV19 and TRBJ1-5; perhaps TRBD1 as D (6 bases). In nucleotides, the CDR3 is TGTGCCAGTAGTAACGGCCTACAGGGAGGTAGCAATCAGCCCCAGCATTTT. Translation gives CASSNGLQGGSNQPQHF.